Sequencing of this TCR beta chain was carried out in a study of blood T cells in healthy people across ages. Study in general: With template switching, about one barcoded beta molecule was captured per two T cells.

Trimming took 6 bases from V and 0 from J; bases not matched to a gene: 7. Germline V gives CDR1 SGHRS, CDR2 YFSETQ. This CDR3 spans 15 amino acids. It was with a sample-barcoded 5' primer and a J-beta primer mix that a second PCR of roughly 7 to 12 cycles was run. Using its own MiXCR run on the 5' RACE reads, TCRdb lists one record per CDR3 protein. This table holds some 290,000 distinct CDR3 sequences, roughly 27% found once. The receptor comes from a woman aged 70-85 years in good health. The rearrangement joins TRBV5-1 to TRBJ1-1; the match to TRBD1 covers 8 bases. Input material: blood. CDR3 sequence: CASNIPDRVNTEAFF. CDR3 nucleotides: TGCGCCAGCAACATTCCGGACAGGGTGAACACTGAAGCTTTCTTT.